Below, one T cell receptor (beta chain) is given with its context. The antigen is unknown. The germline CDR1 and CDR2 sequences are MNHEY and SMNVEV (reference sequence). The CDR3 runs 14 residues. This entry belongs to a study of CXCR3-negative and CXCR3-positive naive CD8 T cells. Study results and caveats: CXCR3-positive naive cells carried more hydrophobic TRB CDR3s than CXCR3-negative ones.

The libraries of TRB cDNA were constructed through 5' RACE using UMI labels. After re-calling the 5' RACE reads, TCRdb lists one entry per CDR3 protein, DNA absent. This sample's table reports about 140,000 distinct CDR3 sequences. The chain carries TRBV27 and TRBJ2-1. The specimen was naive CXCR3+ CD8+ T cells from blood. Subset in this sample: CD45RO-CCR7+CD27+CD95- naive CD8+ T cells expressing CXCR3 (TNR3+). This clonotype originated in a human donor in good health. Some clones in this sample may be carry-over from other donors' samples. CDR3 in amino acids: CASSQQNSRNEQFF.